The entry below gives a single T cell receptor beta chain sequence along with its context. With 4 bases removed from V and 5 bases from J, the gap between germline ends came to 20 bases. Looked up from germline, CDR1 is SQVTM and CDR2 is ANQGSEA. The CDR3 is 15 residues long. Authors' methods: Counts of nucleated cells, estimated from reference gene primer amplification, were obtained. Sequencing was performed with immunoSEQ multiplex PCR; in TCRdb, only in-frame clones are kept and a portion is missing. V and J calls and clone size come straight from that table; D and trimming were deduced from the DNA. Here the sample spans a few hundred thousand clones, roughly 89% being singletons. This record belongs to a study of blood T cell repertoires in COVID-19.

This receptor was identified in a woman aged 40 to 55 who had recovered from COVID-19. V and J are TRBV29-1 and TRBJ1-1; a weak D match, TRBD1 (5 bases). Sequencing was done on a sample of peripheral blood. CDR3 protein: CSVVDGRPGRTEAFF. As DNA, the CDR3 is TGCAGCGTTGTCGACGGGCGGCCAGGGCGAACTGAAGCTTTCTTT.